This section outlines one T cell receptor beta chain sequence together with its context. Its target is unknown. This entry belongs to a study of cytomegalovirus exposure and HLA in healthy donors. Healthy people donating bone marrow made up the donors. In the PCR, 60 Vbeta and 13 Jbeta primers were used. TCRdb's copy holds only in-frame clones and misses some; the assay was immunoSEQ multiplex PCR. The listing records 70,000 to 100,000 clones. General study results and limits: Exclusion applied to some V segments, including TRBV6-2 and TRBV6-3, as they were indistinguishable. Earlier analysis found most TCR beta V segments productive about 87% or about 30% of the time. Across all donors, roughly uniform sequencing depth was an assumption of the presence/absence analyses.

The V gene lost 3 bases and the J gene lost 3 bases, with 12 bases spanning the gap. Germline CDR1 reads LNHDA; CDR2 reads SQIVND (reference sequence). CDR3 length equals 14 residues. The genes are TRBV19 and TRBJ2-7; weak D call: TRBD2 (6 bases). The sequencing sample was made of PBMCs. The sequence was collected from a man aged 18 to 29 in good health and CMV-seropositive. CDR3 sequence (DNA): TGTGCCAGTAGTATGGGAGGCGGGATCTACGAGCAGTACTTC. Protein product: CASSMGGGIYEQYF.